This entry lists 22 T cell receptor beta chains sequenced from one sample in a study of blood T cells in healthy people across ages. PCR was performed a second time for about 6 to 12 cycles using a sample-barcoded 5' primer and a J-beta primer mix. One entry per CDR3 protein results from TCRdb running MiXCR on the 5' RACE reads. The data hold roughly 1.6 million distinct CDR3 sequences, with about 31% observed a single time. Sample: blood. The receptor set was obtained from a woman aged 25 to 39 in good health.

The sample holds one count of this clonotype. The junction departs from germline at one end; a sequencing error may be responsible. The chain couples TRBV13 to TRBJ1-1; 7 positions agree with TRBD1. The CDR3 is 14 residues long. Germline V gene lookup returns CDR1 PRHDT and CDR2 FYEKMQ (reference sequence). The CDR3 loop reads CAGSPTGMNTEAFF. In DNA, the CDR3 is TGTGCCGGCAGCCCGACAGGGATGAACACTGAAGCTTTCTTT. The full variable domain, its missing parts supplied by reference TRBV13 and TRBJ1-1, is AAGVIQSPRHLIKEKRETATLKCYPIPRHDTVYWYQQGPGQDPQFLISFYEKMQSDKGSIPDRFSAQQFSDYHSELNMSSLELGDSALYFCAGSPTGMNTEAFFGQGTRLTVV.

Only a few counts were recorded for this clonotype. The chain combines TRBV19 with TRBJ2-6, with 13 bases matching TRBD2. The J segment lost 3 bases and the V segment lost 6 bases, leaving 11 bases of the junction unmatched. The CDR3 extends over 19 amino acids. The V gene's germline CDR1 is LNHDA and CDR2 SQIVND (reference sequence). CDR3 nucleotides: TGTGCCAGTAGCCCACCTGGACTAGCGGGGGATCTTGGGGCCAACGTCCTGACTTTC. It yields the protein CASSPPGLAGDLGANVLTF.

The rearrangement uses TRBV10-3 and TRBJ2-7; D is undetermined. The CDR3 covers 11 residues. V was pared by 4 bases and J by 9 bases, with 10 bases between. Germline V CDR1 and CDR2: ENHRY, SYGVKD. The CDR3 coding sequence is TGTGCCATCAGTGGTACGTCGGGGCAGTACTTC. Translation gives CAISGTSGQYF.

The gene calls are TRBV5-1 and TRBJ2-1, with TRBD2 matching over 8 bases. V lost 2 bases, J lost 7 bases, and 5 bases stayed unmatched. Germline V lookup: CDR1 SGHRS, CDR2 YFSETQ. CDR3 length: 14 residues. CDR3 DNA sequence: TGCGCCAGCAGCTTTAGCGGGGCCGATAATGAGCAGTTCTTC. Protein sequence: CASSFSGADNEQFF.

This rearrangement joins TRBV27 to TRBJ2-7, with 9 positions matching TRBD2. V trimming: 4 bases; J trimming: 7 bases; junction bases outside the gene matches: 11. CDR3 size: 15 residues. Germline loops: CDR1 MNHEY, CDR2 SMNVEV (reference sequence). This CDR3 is CASSSLAGAKEEQYF. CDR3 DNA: TGTGCCAGCAGTTCCTTAGCGGGAGCCAAGGAGGAGCAGTACTTC.

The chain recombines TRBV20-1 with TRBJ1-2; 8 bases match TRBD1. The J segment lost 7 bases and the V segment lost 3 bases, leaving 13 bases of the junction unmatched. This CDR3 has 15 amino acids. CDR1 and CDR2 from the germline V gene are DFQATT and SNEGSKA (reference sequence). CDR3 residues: CSASGSGRGLFGYTF. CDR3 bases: TGCAGTGCTAGCGGATCGGGCAGGGGGCTTTTTGGCTACACCTTC.

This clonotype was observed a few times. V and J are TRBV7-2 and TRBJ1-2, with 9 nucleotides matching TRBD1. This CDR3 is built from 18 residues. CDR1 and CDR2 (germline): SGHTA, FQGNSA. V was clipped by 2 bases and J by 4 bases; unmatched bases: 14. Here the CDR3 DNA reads TGTGCCAGCAGCTTAAGAAGTACAGGGGGCGTAGTAAGCTATGGCTACACCTTC. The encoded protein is CASSLRSTGGVVSYGYTF.

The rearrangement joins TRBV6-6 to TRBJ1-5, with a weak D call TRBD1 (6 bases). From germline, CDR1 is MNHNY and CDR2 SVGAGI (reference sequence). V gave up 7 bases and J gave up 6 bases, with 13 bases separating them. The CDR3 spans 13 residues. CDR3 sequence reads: CASMVGGSQPQHF. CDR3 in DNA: TGTGCCAGCATGGTCGGGGGCAGTCAGCCCCAGCATTTT.

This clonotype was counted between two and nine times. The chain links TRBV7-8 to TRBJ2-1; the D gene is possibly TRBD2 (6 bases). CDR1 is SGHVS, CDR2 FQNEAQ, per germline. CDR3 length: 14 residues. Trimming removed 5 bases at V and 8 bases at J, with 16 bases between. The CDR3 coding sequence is TGTGCCAGCAGCCCCGTCACTAGCCCCCATGAGCAGTTCTTC. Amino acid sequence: CASSPVTSPHEQFF.

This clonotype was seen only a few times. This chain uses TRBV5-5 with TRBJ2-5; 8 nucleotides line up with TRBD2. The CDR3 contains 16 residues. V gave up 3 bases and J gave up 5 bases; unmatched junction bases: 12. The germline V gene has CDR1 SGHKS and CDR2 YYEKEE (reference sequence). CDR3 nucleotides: TGTGCCAGCAGCTACCGGCTCGGGGGGGCCTTTGAGACCCAGTACTTC. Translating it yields CASSYRLGGAFETQYF. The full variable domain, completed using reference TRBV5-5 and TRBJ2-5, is DAGVTQSPTHLIKTRGQQVTLRCSPISGHKSVSWYQQVLGQGPQFIFQYYEKEERGRGNFPDRFSARQFPNYSSELNVNALLLGDSALYLCASSYRLGGAFETQYFGPGTRLLVL.

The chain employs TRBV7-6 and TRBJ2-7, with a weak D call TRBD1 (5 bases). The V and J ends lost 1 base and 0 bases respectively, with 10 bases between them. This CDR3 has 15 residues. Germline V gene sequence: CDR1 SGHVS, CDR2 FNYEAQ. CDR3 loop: CASSLDRLSSYEQYF. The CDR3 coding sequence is TGTGCCAGCAGCTTAGACAGGCTGAGCTCCTACGAGCAGTACTTC.

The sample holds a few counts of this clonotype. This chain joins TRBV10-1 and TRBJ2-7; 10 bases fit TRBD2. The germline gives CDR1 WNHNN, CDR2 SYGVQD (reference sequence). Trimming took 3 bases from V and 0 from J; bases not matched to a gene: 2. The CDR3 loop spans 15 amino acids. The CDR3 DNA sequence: TGCGCCAGCAGTGATTCTAGCGGGAGCTCCTACGAGCAGTACTTC. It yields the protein CASSDSSGSSYEQYF.

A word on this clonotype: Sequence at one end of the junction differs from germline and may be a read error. CDR3 amino acids: CAGSLEKGYEQYF. The CDR3 DNA reads TGCGCCGGCAGCTTGGAGAAAGGGTACGAGCAGTACTTC. The chain joins TRBV5-1 to TRBJ2-7; no clear D. Germline V CDR1 and CDR2: SGHRS, YFSETQ. The CDR3 is 13 amino acids. The variable domain in full, completed from reference TRBV5-1 and TRBJ2-7, reads KAGVTQTPRYLIKTRGQQVTLSCSPISGHRSVSWYQQTPGQGLQFLFEYFSETQRNKGNFPGRFSGRQFSNSRSEMNVSTLELGDSALYLCAGSLEKGYEQYFGPGTRLTVT.

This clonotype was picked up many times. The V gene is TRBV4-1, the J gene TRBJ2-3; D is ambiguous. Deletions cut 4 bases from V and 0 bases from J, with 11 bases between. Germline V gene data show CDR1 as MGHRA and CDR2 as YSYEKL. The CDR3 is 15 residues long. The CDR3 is CASSPNPTSTDTQYF. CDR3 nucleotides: TGCGCCAGCAGCCCGAATCCGACAAGCACAGATACGCAGTATTTT.

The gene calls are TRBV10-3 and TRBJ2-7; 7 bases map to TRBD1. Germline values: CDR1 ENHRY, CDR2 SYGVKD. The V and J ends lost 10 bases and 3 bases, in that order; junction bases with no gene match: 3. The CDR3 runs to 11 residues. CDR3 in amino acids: CATSGGYEQYF. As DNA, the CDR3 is TGTGCCACCTCAGGGGGCTACGAGCAGTACTTC.

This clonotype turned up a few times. The DNA for the CDR3 is TGCAGTGCTCCGGACAGAAACTCCTACGAGCAGTACTTC. Amino acids: CSAPDRNSYEQYF. The chain is built from TRBV20-1 and TRBJ2-7, with TRBD1 as a possible D gene (6 bases). The CDR3 totals 13 residues. Deletions cut 5 bases from V and 0 bases from J, with 11 bases between. Germline CDR1 is DFQATT and CDR2 is SNEGSKA (reference sequence).

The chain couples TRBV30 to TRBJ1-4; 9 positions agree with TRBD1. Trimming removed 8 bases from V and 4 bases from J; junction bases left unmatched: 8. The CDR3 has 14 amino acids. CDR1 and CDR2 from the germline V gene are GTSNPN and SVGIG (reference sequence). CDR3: CAGGTGPDNEKLFF. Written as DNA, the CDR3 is TGTGCCGGTGGGACAGGGCCAGATAATGAAAAACTGTTTTTT.

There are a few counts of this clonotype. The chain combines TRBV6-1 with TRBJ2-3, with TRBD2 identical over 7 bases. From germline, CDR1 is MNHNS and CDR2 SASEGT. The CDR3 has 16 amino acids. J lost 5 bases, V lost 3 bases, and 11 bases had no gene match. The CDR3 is CASSDPGGGELDTQYF. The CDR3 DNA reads TGTGCCAGCAGTGACCCTGGGGGGGGAGAATTAGATACGCAGTATTTT.

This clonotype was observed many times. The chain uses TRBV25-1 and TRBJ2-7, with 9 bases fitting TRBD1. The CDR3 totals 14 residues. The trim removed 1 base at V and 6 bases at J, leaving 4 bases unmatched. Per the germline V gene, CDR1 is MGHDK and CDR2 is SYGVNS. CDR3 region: CASSEWGQGGEQYF. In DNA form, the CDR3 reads TGTGCCAGCAGTGAATGGGGACAGGGAGGCGAGCAGTACTTC.

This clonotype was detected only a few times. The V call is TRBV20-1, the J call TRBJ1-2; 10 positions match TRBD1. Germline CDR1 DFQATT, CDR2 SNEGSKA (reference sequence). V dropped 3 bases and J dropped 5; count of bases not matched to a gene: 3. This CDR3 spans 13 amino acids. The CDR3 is CSARDRGKYGYTF. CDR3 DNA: TGCAGTGCTAGGGACAGGGGGAAGTATGGCTACACCTTC.

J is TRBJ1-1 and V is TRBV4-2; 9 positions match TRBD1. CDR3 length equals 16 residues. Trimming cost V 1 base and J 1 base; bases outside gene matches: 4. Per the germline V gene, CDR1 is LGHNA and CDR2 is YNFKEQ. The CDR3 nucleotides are TGTGCCAGCAGCCAAGTCGACAGGGGGACGAACACTGAAGCTTTCTTT. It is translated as CASSQVDRGTNTEAFF.

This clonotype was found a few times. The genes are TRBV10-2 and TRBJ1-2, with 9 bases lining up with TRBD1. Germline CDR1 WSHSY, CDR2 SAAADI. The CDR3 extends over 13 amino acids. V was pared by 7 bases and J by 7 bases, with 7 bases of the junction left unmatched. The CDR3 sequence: CASKRTGETGYTF. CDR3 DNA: TGCGCCAGCAAAAGGACAGGGGAGACTGGCTACACCTTC.